Listed below are T cell receptor beta chains from one sample, sequenced in a study of cytomegalovirus exposure and HLA in healthy donors. TCRdb's copy holds only in-frame clones and misses some; the assay was immunoSEQ multiplex PCR. The table includes hundreds of thousands of clones, around nine tenths detected once. Sample: PBMCs. The source of these receptors is a woman between 18 and 29 years old in good health and CMV-seronegative. The CDR3 runs from the conserved cysteine through the conserved F or W. The order of the fields is J gene, V gene, clone size, D gene, CDR3 protein, CDR3 DNA. The D gene is left open where the match is weak. Size is stated for part of the rows, as once, few or many counts, or as a class when the clone is expanded.

>TRBJ1-1|TRBV18|once|NA
CASSPGRLNTEAFF
TGTGCCAGCTCACCGGGGAGGCTGAACACTGAAGCTTTCTTT
>TRBJ2-3|TRBV4-3|NA|NA
CASSQDLFIAGRIGDTQYF
TGCGCCAGCAGCCAAGATCTTTTCATTGCGGGGAGGATTGGAGATACGCAGTATTTT
>TRBJ2-5|TRBV6-5|NA|NA
CASSYIQGQGETQYF
TGTGCCAGCAGTTACATTCAGGGTCAAGGAGAGACCCAGTACTTC
>TRBJ2-1|TRBV7-2|NA|TRBD2
CASSLLAGGPLYNEQFF
TGTGCCAGCAGCTTACTAGCGGGAGGGCCCCTCTACAATGAGCAGTTCTTC
>TRBJ2-1|TRBV28|NA|TRBD1
CASLGSTGGYNEQFF
TGTGCCAGCTTGGGGTCCACAGGGGGCTACAATGAGCAGTTCTTC
>TRBJ2-3|TRBV5-1|NA|TRBD1
CASSLVRTGSTDTQYF
TGCGCCAGCAGCTTGGTTCGGACAGGGAGCACAGATACGCAGTATTTT
>TRBJ2-3|TRBV9|once|NA
CASSVSLDGADTQYF
TGTGCCAGCAGCGTTAGCCTGGATGGCGCAGATACGCAGTATTTT
>TRBJ2-1|TRBV9|NA|TRBD2
CASSVGVGGAGVGNEQFF
TGTGCCAGCAGCGTAGGAGTGGGAGGGGCAGGAGTAGGCAATGAGCAGTTCTTC
>TRBJ1-1|TRBV10-2|NA|TRBD1
CASKAGTGSRSTEAFF
TGCGCCAGCAAAGCCGGGACAGGGTCAAGAAGCACTGAAGCTTTCTTT
>TRBJ2-1|TRBV28|NA|NA
CASSFRDSEFF
TGTGCCAGCAGTTTCCGGGACTCCGAGTTCTTC
>TRBJ2-1|TRBV25-1|NA|TRBD2
CASSDVLAGGYNEQFF
TGTGCCAGCAGTGACGTACTAGCGGGAGGATACAATGAGCAGTTCTTC
>TRBJ1-4|TRBV6-5|NA|TRBD1
CASSYLAGGNEKLFF
TGTGCCAGCAGTTACTTGGCAGGGGGAAATGAAAAACTGTTTTTT
>TRBJ2-7|TRBV30|NA|NA
CAWVLSGTYEQYF
TGTGCCTGGGTGCTGAGCGGTACCTACGAGCAGTACTTC
>TRBJ2-7|TRBV28|NA|NA
CASRTPQGFSYEQYF
TGTGCCAGCAGGACCCCACAGGGATTCTCCTACGAGCAGTACTTC
>TRBJ2-2|TRBV10-1|NA|NA
CASSVARVGGELFF
TGCGCCAGCAGTGTTGCCAGGGTGGGCGGGGAGCTGTTTTTT
>TRBJ2-7|TRBV5-4|NA|NA
CASNPQQGIGEQYF
TGTGCCAGCAACCCACAACAAGGAATCGGGGAGCAGTACTTC
>TRBJ1-5|TRBV5-1|NA|NA
CASSLGPRPTNQPQHF
TGCGCCAGCAGCCTTGGGCCCCGGCCCACAAATCAGCCCCAGCATTTT
>TRBJ2-3|TRBV28|once|NA
CASSRLERSTDTQYF
TGTGCCAGCAGTCGTTTGGAGCGGTCCACAGATACGCAGTATTTT
>TRBJ1-5|TRBV28|once|TRBD1
CASSPRGQGDQPQHF
TGTGCCAGCAGTCCGCGAGGACAGGGTGATCAGCCCCAGCATTTT
>TRBJ2-2|TRBV5-4|NA|NA
CASSATGYGELFF
TGTGCCAGCAGCGCCACCGGGTACGGGGAGCTGTTTTTT
>TRBJ2-1|TRBV7-9|NA|TRBD2
CASSISGIISDEQFF
TGTGCCAGCAGTATTAGCGGGATTATCTCCGATGAGCAGTTCTTC
>TRBJ2-7|TRBV5-1|NA|NA
CASSLSLALGEQYF
TGCGCCAGCAGCTTGTCGCTAGCACTGGGCGAGCAGTACTTC
>TRBJ1-5|TRBV4-1|NA|TRBD1
CASSQEGTGGNQPQHF
TGCGCCAGCAGCCAGGAGGGGACAGGGGGAAATCAGCCCCAGCATTTT
>TRBJ2-1|TRBV5-1|NA|TRBD2
CASSLAQGLAGVNEQFF
TGCGCCAGCAGCTTGGCCCAAGGACTAGCGGGAGTCAATGAGCAGTTCTTC
>TRBJ1-3|TRBV18|NA|NA
CASSHSQADSGNTIYF
TGTGCCAGCTCACACTCCCAGGCCGACTCTGGAAACACCATATATTTT
>TRBJ1-2|TRBV7-8|NA|TRBD1
CASSQTGTGTYGYTF
TGTGCCAGCAGCCAAACCGGGACAGGGACCTATGGCTACACCTTC
>TRBJ1-2|TRBV29-1|once|NA
CSVEDIGARNYGYTF
TGCAGCGTTGAAGATATAGGGGCTCGAAACTATGGCTACACCTTC
>TRBJ1-1|TRBV5-6|NA|TRBD1
CASSLGQGGTEAFF
TGTGCCAGCAGCTTGGGACAGGGCGGCACTGAAGCTTTCTTT
>TRBJ2-1|TRBV9|NA|TRBD1
CASSVARDRLTIEQFF
TGTGCCAGCAGCGTAGCAAGGGACAGGCTGACTATTGAGCAGTTCTTC
>TRBJ2-7|TRBV5-1|NA|NA
CASSRGQPYEQYF
TGCGCCAGCAGCCGCGGGCAGCCTTACGAGCAGTACTTC
>TRBJ2-3|TRBV29-1|once|NA
CSVVGYTQYF
TGCAGCGTTGTCGGTTATACGCAGTATTTT
>TRBJ1-2|TRBV30|NA|NA
CAWTERESYGYTF
TGTGCCTGGACTGAGAGGGAAAGCTATGGCTACACCTTC
>TRBJ1-1|TRBV29-1|few|NA
CSIQGTEAFF
TGCAGCATACAGGGCACTGAAGCTTTCTTT
>TRBJ2-2|TRBV5-4|NA|TRBD2
CASSHSGRGGGELFF
TGTGCCAGCAGCCATAGCGGGAGAGGCGGCGGGGAGCTGTTTTTT
>TRBJ2-1|TRBV10-3|NA|TRBD2
CAISETASGSQKAQFF
TGTGCCATCAGTGAGACGGCTAGCGGGAGCCAAAAGGCGCAGTTCTTC
>TRBJ2-1|TRBV25-1|NA|TRBD2
CASNLAGKGNEQFF
TGTGCCAGCAACCTAGCGGGAAAGGGGAATGAGCAGTTCTTC
>TRBJ1-3|TRBV5-1|NA|TRBD1
CASSLEFRGTSGNTIYF
TGCGCCAGCAGCTTGGAGTTCAGGGGGACATCTGGAAACACCATATATTTT
>TRBJ2-7|TRBV5-1|NA|TRBD1
CASSWGGTGSSEQYF
TGCGCCAGCAGTTGGGGCGGGACAGGGTCGAGCGAGCAGTACTTC
>TRBJ2-7|TRBV28|NA|NA
CASSLGGIISYEQYF
TGTGCCAGCAGTTTAGGCGGGATAATTTCCTACGAGCAGTACTTC
>TRBJ2-3|TRBV19|NA|NA
CASSTVSTAGTQYF
TGTGCCAGTAGTACGGTCTCTACGGCGGGTACGCAGTATTTT
>TRBJ2-1|TRBV11-2|NA|TRBD2
CASSLLAGGTNEQFF
TGTGCCAGCAGCTTATTGGCGGGAGGGACCAATGAGCAGTTCTTC
>TRBJ2-7|TRBV5-8|NA|NA
CASQIYSPGTYEQYF
TGTGCCAGCCAGATTTACAGTCCAGGGACCTACGAGCAGTACTTC
>TRBJ2-3|TRBV28|NA|TRBD2
CASRTSGVRDTQYF
TGTGCCAGCAGGACTAGCGGGGTCCGCGATACGCAGTATTTT
>TRBJ2-3|TRBV27|NA|NA
CASSPANPDTQYF
TGTGCCAGCAGCCCAGCGAACCCAGATACGCAGTATTTT
>TRBJ2-1|TRBV10-1|few|NA
CASSESIAREQFF
TGCGCCAGCAGTGAGTCGATAGCTCGCGAGCAGTTCTTC
>TRBJ1-1|TRBV4-2|NA|NA
CASSQDNPRGGRDTEAFF
TGTGCCAGCAGCCAAGATAATCCCCGGGGGGGTAGGGACACTGAAGCTTTCTTT
>TRBJ2-5|TRBV5-6|NA|TRBD2
CASSPGGPSTTKTQYF
TGTGCCAGCAGCCCGGGGGGGCCTAGTACCACGAAGACCCAGTACTTC
>TRBJ1-5|TRBV5-8|NA|TRBD1
CASSSDRGSNQPQHF
TGTGCCAGCAGCTCAGACAGGGGATCCAATCAGCCCCAGCATTTT
>TRBJ2-7|TRBV19|NA|TRBD2
CASSITSGTYEQYF
TGTGCCAGTAGTATTACTAGCGGGACCTACGAGCAGTACTTC
>TRBJ1-2|TRBV11-1|NA|TRBD1
CASSLGRGLHGYTF
TGTGCCAGCAGCTTGGGCAGGGGGCTGCATGGCTACACCTTC
>TRBJ2-7|TRBV19|NA|NA
CASSIEYGQGSNYEQYF
TGTGCCAGTAGTATAGAATATGGGCAGGGATCAAATTACGAGCAGTACTTC
>TRBJ1-2|TRBV6-1|NA|TRBD1
CASGDRAPNYGYTF
TGTGCCAGCGGGGACAGGGCACCGAACTATGGCTACACCTTC
>TRBJ2-1|TRBV28|NA|NA
CASSYRTRTNEQFF
TGTGCCAGCAGTTACCGTACCAGAACCAATGAGCAGTTCTTC